This T cell receptor beta chain was retrieved from a study of CD8+ T cells in alopecia areata. Study-wide findings and caveats: The presence of one nonresponder keeps the tie between baseline CD8+ expansion and response uncertain. Especially in alopecia totalis/universalis, lesional scalp showed greater clonality than normal scalp did. Within the top 100, expanded CD8+ clones significantly decreased with tofacitinib, as did scalp clonality. Under tofacitinib, numerous expanded lesional clonotypes remained detectable in scalp and blood.

RNA was extracted and reverse transcribed into cDNA as the sequencing template. Assay used: immunoSEQ multiplex PCR; TCRdb lists only in-frame clones, some missing. The sample yields about 210,000 clones, approximately 65% seen once. Remarks on this clone: The antigen is undetermined.

Sample treatment: oral pan-JAK inhibitor, 5-10 mg twice daily. The sample here was CD4+ T cells sorted from blood, taken at week 44, from a patient treated with tofacitinib. The clonotype comes from a human donor with alopecia areata.

For the CDR3, the DNA is TGCAGCACCCGCGGACGACAGGGGGCCGGCGAGACCCAGTACTTC. The encoded protein is CSTRGRQGAGETQYF. This chain connects TRBV29-1 to TRBJ2-5, with TRBD1 matching over 10 bases. Germline V lookup: CDR1 SQVTM, CDR2 ANQGSEA. Unmatched junction bases numbered 14, after V lost 8 bases and J lost 5 bases. This CDR3 region has 15 residues.